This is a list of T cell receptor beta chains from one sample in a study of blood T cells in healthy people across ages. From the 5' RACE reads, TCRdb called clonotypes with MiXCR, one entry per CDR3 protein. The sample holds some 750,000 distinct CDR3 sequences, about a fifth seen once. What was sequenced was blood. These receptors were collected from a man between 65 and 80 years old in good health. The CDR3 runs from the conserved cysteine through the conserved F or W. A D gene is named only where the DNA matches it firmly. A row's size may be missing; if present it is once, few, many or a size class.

cdr3_nt: TGTGCCAGCAGTGAGGTTCAGGGTGGTGCAACTAATGAAAAACTGTTTTTT
cdr3_aa: CASSEVQGGATNEKLFF
v_call: TRBV25-1
j_call: TRBJ1-4
clone_size: few
d_call: .

cdr3_nt: TGCGCCAGCAGCTTGGAAAAGGGTGGTACAGAGACCCAGTACTTC
cdr3_aa: CASSLEKGGTETQYF
v_call: TRBV5-1
j_call: TRBJ2-5
clone_size: few
d_call: .

cdr3_nt: TGTGCTAGTGGTTTGTTTCAGGGAAGGCTTAATGAGCAGTTCTTC
cdr3_aa: CASGLFQGRLNEQFF
v_call: TRBV12-5
j_call: TRBJ2-1
clone_size: few
d_call: .

cdr3_nt: TGCAGCGGAAGCAAAGATACGCAGTATTTT
cdr3_aa: CSGSKDTQYF
v_call: TRBV29-1
j_call: TRBJ2-3
clone_size: .
d_call: .

cdr3_nt: TGTGCCAGCAGCTTAGATGCACAGAACTATGGCTACACCTTC
cdr3_aa: CASSLDAQNYGYTF
v_call: TRBV7-6
j_call: TRBJ1-2
clone_size: many
d_call: .

cdr3_nt: TGTGCCAGCAGAAGGGACGGGAGGACCTACGAGCAGTACTTC
cdr3_aa: CASRRDGRTYEQYF
v_call: TRBV6-2/TRBV6-3
j_call: TRBJ2-7
clone_size: .
d_call: TRBD2

cdr3_nt: TGTGCCAGCGTTAGGTTGGATACGCAGTATTTT
cdr3_aa: CASVRLDTQYF
v_call: TRBV28
j_call: TRBJ2-3
clone_size: few
d_call: .

cdr3_nt: TGCGCCAGCAGCCCAGGGGGTGGGGTCTCCTACAATGAGCAGTTCTTC
cdr3_aa: CASSPGGGVSYNEQFF
v_call: TRBV5-1
j_call: TRBJ2-1
clone_size: .
d_call: TRBD1

cdr3_nt: TGCAGTGCTAGTTCGACGGGGACCACAGATACGCAGTATTTT
cdr3_aa: CSASSTGTTDTQYF
v_call: TRBV20-1
j_call: TRBJ2-3
clone_size: .
d_call: .

cdr3_nt: TGTGCCGGCAGTGGAATCCGCAGCGGGGGCTACACCTTC
cdr3_aa: CAGSGIRSGGYTF
v_call: TRBV25-1
j_call: TRBJ1-2
clone_size: few
d_call: .

cdr3_nt: TGTGCCAGCAGCTTGTTCGGCAACTACGAGCAGTACTTC
cdr3_aa: CASSLFGNYEQYF
v_call: TRBV5-6
j_call: TRBJ2-7
clone_size: .
d_call: .

cdr3_nt: TGTGCCAGCAGCACACGCGCTAGCGGGAGTGAGACCCAGTACTTC
cdr3_aa: CASSTRASGSETQYF
v_call: TRBV3-1
j_call: TRBJ2-5
clone_size: .
d_call: TRBD2